What follows describes a single T cell receptor beta chain. This CDR3 has 15 residues. Per germline, CDR1 KGHSH and CDR2 LQKENI. Trimming shortened V by 6 bases and J by 4 bases, and 13 bases separated the two germline ends. This specimen comes from a study of blood T cell repertoires in COVID-19. Study background: Samples came from the United States, Italy and Spain, spanning acute and convalescent COVID-19. The cDNA or gDNA used as material had been derived from T cells, B-cell-depleted T cells, or PBMCs.

Original processing notes: How many nucleated cells were present was estimated from reference gene primer amplification. Profiling relied on immunoSEQ multiplex PCR, and the TCRdb table lists in-frame clones only, not all of them. V and J calls and clone size follow that table, whereas D and trimming were derived from the DNA. The data show about 130,000 clones, almost 85% seen once. This receptor was obtained from a human donor in a cohort sampled during active COVID-19. Source material: peripheral blood. The gene calls are TRBV18 and TRBJ1-6; the D gene is possibly TRBD1 (6 bases). The DNA for the CDR3 is TGTGCCAGCTCCGAGGTTGGACAGTATAATTCACCCCTCCACTTT. Translated, it gives CASSEVGQYNSPLHF.